This note documents a single T cell receptor (beta chain) sequence. This clonotype turned up a few times. Its recognized antigen is unknown. It has no much larger one-base neighbor in the sample; base qualities were not kept. Library generation was performed with 5' RACE. TCRdb names Illumina Genome Analyzer IIx as the instrument used. RNA-based TCR cDNA libraries were prepared by a previously described protocol with several modifications. To prevent cross-contamination, barcodes specific to each sample were added to both ends of every TCR cDNA library during cDNA synthesis and amplification. Per the source publication's procedure: Each individual had between about 90,000 and nearly 550,000 identified clonotypes, and each library contained roughly 2.2 to 3.6 million CDR3-containing reads. After reads with improper barcode index combinations were thrown out, a cloneset for each library was built using the MiTCR software. During the assembly of CDR3 clonotypes by MiTCR, low-quality reads were filtered or rescued and PCR and sequencing errors were corrected. Artificial out-of-frame clonotypes were mapped to in-frame sequences, with one indel allowed in the CDR3, and then removed. To measure how similar V and J gene usage was between donors, Jensen-Shannon divergence was divided by mean entropy. TCRdb reprocessing: public reads trimmed at Q25 with fastp, clones called with MiXCR, in-frame beta chains kept. Identical CDR3 proteins give one entry, which carries the most common genes and DNA. The V and J calls were determined by TCRdb, not by the authors. This sample has fewer than 450,000 distinct CDR3 sequences in its table, and over 25% of those were observed once. 6% to 7% of the sample goes to the ten largest clones.

Its CDR3 holds 15 amino acids, cysteine through phenylalanine. The retained sequence is limited to the CDR3, 45 bases, with the frame set at the first base. Relative to germline, V is missing 3 bases and J is missing 5 bases, with 3 bases of the junction outside any gene match. The germline V gene supplies CDR1 SGHNT and CDR2 YENEEA. Donors were six healthy women forming three monozygous twin pairs. All three twin pairs had been reared together and were thought likely to have met the same infectious agents and vaccines. TCR cDNA libraries were prepared from RNA that was isolated from peripheral blood mononuclear cells. This entry belongs to a study of identical twins' blood T cells (dated by TCRdb to the early 2010s). Study-level background: Roughly 49 million Illumina reads were obtained across some twelve libraries, comprising six alpha-chain and six beta-chain libraries. To assess how genetics influences repertoire formation, the study used next-generation sequencing to compare the TCR alpha and beta chain repertoires of three pairs of monozygous twins. Paper-wide results and their limitations: Twin pairs were reported to be markedly more alike in V gene usage than unrelated donors were, even when looking at non-selected out-of-frame TCRbeta clonotypes. Among the most abundant TCRbeta clonotypes, every donor shared more CDR3 sequences with her own twin than with unrelated donors. Because the twins were raised together, environmental influences could not be ruled out as an explanation for the similarity between twins. The number of CDR3 clonotypes shared between two donors was mainly determined by the product of the cloneset sizes of the two donors, and no clear deviation from this trend was shown by twins. Validation by independent studies was stated to be required for the proposed role of the TCRalpha J segment in MHC recognition during thymic selection.

Sequenced material: PBMCs. The rearrangement joined TRBV11-3 to TRBJ1-6, with 8 central nucleotides matching TRBD1. This sequence was found in a woman between 18 and 49 years old in good health. Here is the DNA: TGTGCCAGCAGCTTTCAGGGGGCGAATAATTCACCCCTCCACTTT. Its protein product is CASSFQGANNSPLHF.